This TCR beta chain comes out of a study of T cells in Graves' hyperthyroidism and ophthalmopathy. Diagnoses were established using clinical symptoms, serum thyroxine and TRAb, thyroid ultrasound and orbital computed tomography. Any symptoms of ophthalmopathy came after the first hyperthyroidism diagnosis, from which the blood sample dates. This clonotype was recorded many times. Germline CDR1 is LNHDA and CDR2 is SQIVND (reference sequence). This CDR3 spans 14 amino acids. Trimming removed 5 bases from V and 0 bases from J, with 11 bases in between. RNA transcripts provided the source from which TCR beta CDR3 regions were amplified. The study used the HTBI primer set for a first-round RT-PCR of the TCR CDR3. MiXCR, applied by TCRdb to the multiplex PCR reads, yields one record per CDR3 protein. The sample consists of some 600,000 distinct CDR3 sequences, over 11% of them appearing once.

The rearrangement links TRBV19 to TRBJ2-7; no reliable D call. Input material: blood. The source is a woman in her 30s with Graves' hyperthyroidism that later progressed to Graves' ophthalmopathy. The CDR3 reads CASSRDPDSYEQYF. CDR3 nucleotides: TGTGCCAGTAGTCGCGATCCGGACTCCTACGAGCAGTACTTC.